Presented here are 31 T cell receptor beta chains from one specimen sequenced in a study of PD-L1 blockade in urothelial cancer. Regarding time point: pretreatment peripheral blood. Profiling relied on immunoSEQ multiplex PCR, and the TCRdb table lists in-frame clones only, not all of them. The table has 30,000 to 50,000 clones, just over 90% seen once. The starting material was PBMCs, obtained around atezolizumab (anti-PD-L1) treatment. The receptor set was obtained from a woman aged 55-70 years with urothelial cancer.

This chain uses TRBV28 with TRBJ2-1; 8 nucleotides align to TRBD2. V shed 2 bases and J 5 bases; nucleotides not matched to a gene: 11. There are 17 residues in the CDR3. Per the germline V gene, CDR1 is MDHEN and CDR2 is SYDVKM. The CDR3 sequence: CASSLQGLGGMDNEQFF. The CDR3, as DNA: TGTGCCAGCAGTTTACAGGGACTAGGTGGGATGGACAATGAGCAGTTCTTC.

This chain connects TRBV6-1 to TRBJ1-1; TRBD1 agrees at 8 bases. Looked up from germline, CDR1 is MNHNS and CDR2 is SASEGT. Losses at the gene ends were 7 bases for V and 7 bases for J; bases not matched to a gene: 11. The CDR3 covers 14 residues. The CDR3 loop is CASINSGQVSEAFF. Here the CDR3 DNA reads TGTGCCAGCATTAATTCGGGACAGGTCAGTGAAGCTTTCTTT.

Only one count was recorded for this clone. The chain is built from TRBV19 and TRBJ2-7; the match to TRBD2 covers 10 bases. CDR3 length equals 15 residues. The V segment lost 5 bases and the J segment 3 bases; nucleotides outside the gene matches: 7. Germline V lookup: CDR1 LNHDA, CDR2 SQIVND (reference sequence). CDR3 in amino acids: CASSHGTSDYYEQYF. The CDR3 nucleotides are TGTGCCAGTAGTCACGGGACTAGCGACTACTACGAGCAGTACTTC.

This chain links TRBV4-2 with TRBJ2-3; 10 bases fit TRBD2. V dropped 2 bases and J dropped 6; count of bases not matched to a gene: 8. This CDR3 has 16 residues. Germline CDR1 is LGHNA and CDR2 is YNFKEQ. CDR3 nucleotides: TGTGCCAGCAGCCAATACAGCGGGGGGGGGTCCGATACGCAGTATTTT. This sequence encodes CASSQYSGGGSDTQYF.

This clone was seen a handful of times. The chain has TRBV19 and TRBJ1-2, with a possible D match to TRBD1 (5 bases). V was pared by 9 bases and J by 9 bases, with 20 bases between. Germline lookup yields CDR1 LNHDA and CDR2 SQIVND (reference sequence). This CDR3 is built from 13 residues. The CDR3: CASHTPPRGSYTF. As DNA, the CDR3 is TGTGCCAGCCATACACCACCTAGGGGTAGCTACACCTTC.

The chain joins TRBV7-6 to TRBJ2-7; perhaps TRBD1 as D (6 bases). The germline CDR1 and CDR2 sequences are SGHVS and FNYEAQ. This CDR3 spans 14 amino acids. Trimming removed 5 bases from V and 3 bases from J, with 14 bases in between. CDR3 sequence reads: CASSTYTGFYEQYF. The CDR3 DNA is TGTGCCAGCAGCACCTACACAGGGTTCTACGAGCAGTACTTC.

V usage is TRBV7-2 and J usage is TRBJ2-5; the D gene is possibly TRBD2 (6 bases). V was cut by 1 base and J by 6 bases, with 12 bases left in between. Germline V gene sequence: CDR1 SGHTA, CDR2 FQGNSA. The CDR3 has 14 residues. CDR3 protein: CASSLGRESKTQYF. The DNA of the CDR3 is TGTGCCAGCAGCTTAGGTCGGGAGTCTAAGACCCAGTACTTC.

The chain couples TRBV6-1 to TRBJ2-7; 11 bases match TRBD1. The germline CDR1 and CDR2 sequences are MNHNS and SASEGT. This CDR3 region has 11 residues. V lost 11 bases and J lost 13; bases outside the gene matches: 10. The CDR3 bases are TGTGCCGCTAAAGGGACAGGGGGTTTTTACTTC. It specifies CAAKGTGGFYF.

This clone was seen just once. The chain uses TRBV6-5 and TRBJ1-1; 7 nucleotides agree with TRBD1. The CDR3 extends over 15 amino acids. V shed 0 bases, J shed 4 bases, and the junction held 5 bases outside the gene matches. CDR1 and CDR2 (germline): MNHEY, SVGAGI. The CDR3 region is CASSYSPGGSTEAFF. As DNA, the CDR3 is TGTGCCAGCAGTTACTCGCCAGGGGGGAGCACTGAAGCTTTCTTT.

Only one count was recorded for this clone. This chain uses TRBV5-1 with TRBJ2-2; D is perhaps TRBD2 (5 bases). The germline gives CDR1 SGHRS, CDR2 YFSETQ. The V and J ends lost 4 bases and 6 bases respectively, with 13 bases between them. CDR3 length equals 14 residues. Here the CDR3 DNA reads TGCGCCAGCAGCCCCGGACTTCTCGCCGGGGAGCTGTTTTTT. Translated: CASSPGLLAGELFF.

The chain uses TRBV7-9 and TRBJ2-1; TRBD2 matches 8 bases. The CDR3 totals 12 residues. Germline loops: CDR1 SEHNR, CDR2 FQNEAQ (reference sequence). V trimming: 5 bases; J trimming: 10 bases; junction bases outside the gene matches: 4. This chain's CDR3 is CASSKRLAEQFF. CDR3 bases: TGTGCCAGCAGCAAACGACTAGCGGAGCAGTTCTTC. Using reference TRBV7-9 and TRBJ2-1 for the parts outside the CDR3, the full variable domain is DTGVSQNPRHKITKRGQNVTFRCDPISEHNRLYWYRQTLGQGPEFLTYFQNEAQLEKSRLLSDRFSAERPKGSFSTLEIQRTEQGDSAMYLCASSKRLAEQFFGPGTRLTVL.

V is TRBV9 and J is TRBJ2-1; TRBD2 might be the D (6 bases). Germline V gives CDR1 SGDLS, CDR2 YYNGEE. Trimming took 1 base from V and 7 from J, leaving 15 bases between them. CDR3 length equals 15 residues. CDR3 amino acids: CASSVSGSQRNEQFF. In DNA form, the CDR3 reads TGTGCCAGCAGCGTATCCGGGAGTCAACGGAATGAGCAGTTCTTC.

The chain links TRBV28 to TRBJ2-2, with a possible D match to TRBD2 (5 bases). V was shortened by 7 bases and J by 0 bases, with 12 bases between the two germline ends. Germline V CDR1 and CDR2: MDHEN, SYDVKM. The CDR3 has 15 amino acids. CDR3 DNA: TGTGCCAGCATACCCACTAGGTCGAACACCGGGGAGCTGTTTTTT. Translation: CASIPTRSNTGELFF.

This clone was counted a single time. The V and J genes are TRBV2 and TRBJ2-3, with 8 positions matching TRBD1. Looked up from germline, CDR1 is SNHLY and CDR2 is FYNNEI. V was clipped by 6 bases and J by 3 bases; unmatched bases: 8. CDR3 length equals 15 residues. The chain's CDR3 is CASRRLGQGTDTQYF. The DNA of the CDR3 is TGTGCCAGCAGACGACTCGGACAGGGAACAGATACGCAGTATTTT.

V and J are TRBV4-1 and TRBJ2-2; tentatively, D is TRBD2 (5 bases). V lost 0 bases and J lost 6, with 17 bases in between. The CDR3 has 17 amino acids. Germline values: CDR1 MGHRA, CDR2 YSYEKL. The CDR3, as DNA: TGCGCCAGCAGCCAAGAGATGAGGGTTCAGGCCGCCGGGGAGCTGTTTTTT. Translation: CASSQEMRVQAAGELFF.

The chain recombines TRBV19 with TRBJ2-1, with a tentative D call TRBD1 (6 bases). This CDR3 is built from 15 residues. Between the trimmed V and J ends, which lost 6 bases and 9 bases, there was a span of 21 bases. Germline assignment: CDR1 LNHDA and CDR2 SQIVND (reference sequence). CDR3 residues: CASRMQQGDPSEQFF. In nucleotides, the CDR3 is TGTGCCAGTAGAATGCAACAGGGTGACCCGAGTGAGCAGTTCTTC.

CDR3 region: CASSSLPTRNSGNTIYF. The CDR3 region has the DNA TGTGCCAGCAGCTCCTTGCCTACCAGGAACTCTGGAAACACCATATATTTT. The chain employs TRBV6-8 and TRBJ1-3, with D hard to call. Per the germline V gene, CDR1 is MNHGY and CDR2 is SAAAGT. This CDR3 is 17 amino acids long. V was trimmed by 6 bases and J by 0 bases, leaving 18 bases between them.

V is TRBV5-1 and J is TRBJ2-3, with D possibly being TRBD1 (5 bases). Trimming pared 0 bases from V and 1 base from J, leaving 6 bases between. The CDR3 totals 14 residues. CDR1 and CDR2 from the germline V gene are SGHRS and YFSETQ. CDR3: CASSLGTRTDTQYF. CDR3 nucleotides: TGCGCCAGCAGCTTGGGGACACGCACAGATACGCAGTATTTT.

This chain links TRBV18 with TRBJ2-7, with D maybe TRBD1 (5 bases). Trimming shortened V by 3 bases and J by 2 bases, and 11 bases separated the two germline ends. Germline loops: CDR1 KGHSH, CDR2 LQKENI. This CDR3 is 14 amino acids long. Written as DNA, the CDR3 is TGTGCCAGCTCACCGAAGACAGTCACCTACGAGCAGTACTTC. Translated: CASSPKTVTYEQYF.

The CDR3 DNA reads as TGTGCCATCAGTGAAACAGGCCAGTCCTACGAGCAGTACTTC. As protein: CAISETGQSYEQYF. The chain combines TRBV10-3 with TRBJ2-7; D may be TRBD1 (5 bases). This CDR3 comprises 14 residues. Per the germline V gene, CDR1 is ENHRY and CDR2 is SYGVKD. V was clipped by 3 bases and J by 1 base, with 10 bases between them.

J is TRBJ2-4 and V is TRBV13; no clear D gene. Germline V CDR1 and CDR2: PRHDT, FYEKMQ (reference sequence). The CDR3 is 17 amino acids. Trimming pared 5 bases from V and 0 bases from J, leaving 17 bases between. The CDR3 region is CASSRLSSVLAKNIQYF. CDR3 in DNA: TGTGCCAGCAGCCGCCTATCCAGCGTCCTAGCCAAAAACATTCAGTACTTC.

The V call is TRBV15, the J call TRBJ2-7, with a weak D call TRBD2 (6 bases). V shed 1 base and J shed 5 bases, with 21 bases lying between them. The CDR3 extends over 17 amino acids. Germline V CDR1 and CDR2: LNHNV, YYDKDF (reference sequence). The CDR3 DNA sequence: TGTGCCACCAGCAGAGGAAGGCAGGGACTCCGGGCAGACGAGCAGTACTTC. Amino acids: CATSRGRQGLRADEQYF. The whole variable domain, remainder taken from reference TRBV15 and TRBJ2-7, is DAMVIQNPRYQVTQFGKPVTLSCSQTLNHNVMYWYQQKSSQAPKLLFHYYDKDFNNEADTPDNFQSRRPNTSFCFLDIRSPGLGDTAMYLCATSRGRQGLRADEQYFGPGTRLTVT.

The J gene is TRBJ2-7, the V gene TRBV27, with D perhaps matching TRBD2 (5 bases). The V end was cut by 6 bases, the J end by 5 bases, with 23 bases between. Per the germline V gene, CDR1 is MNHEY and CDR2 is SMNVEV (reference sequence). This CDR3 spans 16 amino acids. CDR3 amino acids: CASRMRVEGEGHEQYF. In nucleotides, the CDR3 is TGTGCCAGCAGAATGAGGGTTGAGGGAGAAGGACACGAGCAGTACTTC.

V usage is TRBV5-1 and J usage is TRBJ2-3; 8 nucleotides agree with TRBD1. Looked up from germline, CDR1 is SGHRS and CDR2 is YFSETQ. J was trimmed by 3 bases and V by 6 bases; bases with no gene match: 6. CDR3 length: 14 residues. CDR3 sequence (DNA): TGCGCCAGCAATGGACAGGGTCCGACAGATACGCAGTATTTT. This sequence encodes CASNGQGPTDTQYF.

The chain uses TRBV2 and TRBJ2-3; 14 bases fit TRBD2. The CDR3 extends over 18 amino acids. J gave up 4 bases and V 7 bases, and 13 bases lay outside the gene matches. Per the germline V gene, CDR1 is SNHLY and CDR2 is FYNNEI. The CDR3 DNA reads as TGTGCCAGCATTAAGGGTAGACTAGCGGGAGGGAGGCCAGATACGCAGTATTTT. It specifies CASIKGRLAGGRPDTQYF. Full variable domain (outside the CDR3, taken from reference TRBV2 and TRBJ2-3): EPEVTQTPSHQVTQMGQEVILRCVPISNHLYFYWYRQILGQKVEFLVSFYNNEISEKSEIFDDQFSVERPDGSNFTLKIRSTKLEDSAMYFCASIKGRLAGGRPDTQYFGPGTRLTVL.

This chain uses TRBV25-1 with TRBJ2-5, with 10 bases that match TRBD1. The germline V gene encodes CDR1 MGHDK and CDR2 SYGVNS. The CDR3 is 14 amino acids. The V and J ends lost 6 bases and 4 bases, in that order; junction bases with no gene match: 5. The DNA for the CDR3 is TGTGCCAGCAGCCGACAGGGGGCAGGAGAGACCCAGTACTTC. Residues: CASSRQGAGETQYF.

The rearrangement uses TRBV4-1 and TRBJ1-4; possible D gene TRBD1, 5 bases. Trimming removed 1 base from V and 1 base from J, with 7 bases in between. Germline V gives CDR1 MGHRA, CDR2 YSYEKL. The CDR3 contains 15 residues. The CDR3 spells CASSQVGGTNEKLFF. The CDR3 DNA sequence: TGCGCCAGCAGCCAAGTCGGGGGAACTAATGAAAAACTGTTTTTT.

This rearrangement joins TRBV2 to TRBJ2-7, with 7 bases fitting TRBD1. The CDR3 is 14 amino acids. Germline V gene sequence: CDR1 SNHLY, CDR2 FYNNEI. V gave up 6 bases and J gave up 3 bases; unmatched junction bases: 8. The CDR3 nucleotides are TGTGCCAGCAGCAAACAGGGGTCCCTCTACGAGCAGTACTTC. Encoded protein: CASSKQGSLYEQYF. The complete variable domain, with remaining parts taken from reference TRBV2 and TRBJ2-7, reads EPEVTQTPSHQVTQMGQEVILRCVPISNHLYFYWYRQILGQKVEFLVSFYNNEISEKSEIFDDQFSVERPDGSNFTLKIRSTKLEDSAMYFCASSKQGSLYEQYFGPGTRLTVT.

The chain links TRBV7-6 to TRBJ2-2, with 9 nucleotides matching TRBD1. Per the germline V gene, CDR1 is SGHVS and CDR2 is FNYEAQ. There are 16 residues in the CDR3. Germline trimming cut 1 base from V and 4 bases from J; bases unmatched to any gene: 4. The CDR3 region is CASSLVRTGATGELFF. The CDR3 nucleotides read TGTGCCAGCAGCTTAGTCAGGACAGGGGCCACCGGGGAGCTGTTTTTT.

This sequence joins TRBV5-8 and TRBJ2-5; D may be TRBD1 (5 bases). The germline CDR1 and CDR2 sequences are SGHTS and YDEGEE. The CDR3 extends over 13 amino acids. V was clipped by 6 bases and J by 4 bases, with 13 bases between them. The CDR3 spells CASIFFGAETQYF. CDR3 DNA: TGTGCCAGCATCTTTTTTGGGGCAGAGACCCAGTACTTC. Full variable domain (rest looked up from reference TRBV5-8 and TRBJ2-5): EAGVTQSPTHLIKTRGQQATLRCSPISGHTSVYWYQQALGLGLQFLLWYDEGEERNRGNFPPRFSGRQFPNYSSELNVNALELEDSALYLCASIFFGAETQYFGPGTRLLVL.

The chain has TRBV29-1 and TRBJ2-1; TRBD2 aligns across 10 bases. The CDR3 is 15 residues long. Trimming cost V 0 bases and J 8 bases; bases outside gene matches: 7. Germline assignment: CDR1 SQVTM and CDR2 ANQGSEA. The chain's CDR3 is CSVEDLAGGRDEQFF. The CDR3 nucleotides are TGCAGCGTTGAAGACTTAGCGGGAGGTAGGGATGAGCAGTTCTTC.